This TCR beta chain was observed in a study of T-cell reconstitution after alpha-beta-depleted transplantation in children. For TCRbeta, the library was prepared with unique molecular identifiers. MiXCR, applied by TCRdb to the PCR reads, yields one record per CDR3 protein. Among roughly 300,000 distinct CDR3 sequences listed, 10% were seen once. The TCR sequence derives from a human donor who donated a stem cell graft to a child with acute lymphoblastic leukemia. Sequencing used PBMCs from the stem cell graft donor, obtained from the stem cell graft.

The CDR3 protein is CASSPTGATLYEQYF. CDR3 coding DNA: TGTGCCAGCAGCCCGACAGGGGCGACCCTATACGAGCAGTACTTC. The chain links TRBV7-9 to TRBJ2-7, with 8 bases that match TRBD1. Germline CDR1 and CDR2: SEHNR and FQNEAQ (reference sequence). The CDR3 extends over 15 amino acids. V gave up 5 bases and J gave up 4 bases; unmatched junction bases: 10.